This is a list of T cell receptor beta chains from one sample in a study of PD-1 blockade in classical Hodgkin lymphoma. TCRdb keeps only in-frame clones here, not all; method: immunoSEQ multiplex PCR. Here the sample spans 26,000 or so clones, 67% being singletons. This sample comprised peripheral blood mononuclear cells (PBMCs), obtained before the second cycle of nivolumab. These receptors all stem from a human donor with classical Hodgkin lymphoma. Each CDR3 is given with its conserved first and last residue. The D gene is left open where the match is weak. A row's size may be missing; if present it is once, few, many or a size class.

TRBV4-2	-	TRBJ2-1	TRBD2	TGTGCCAGCAGCCAAGAGCTAGCGGGAAATAATGAGCAGTTCTTC	CASSQELAGNNEQFF
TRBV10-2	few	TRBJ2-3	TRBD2	TGCGCCAGCAGACCCGGGACTAGCGGAACAGATACGCAGTATTTT	CASRPGTSGTDTQYF
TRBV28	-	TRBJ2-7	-	TGTGCCAGCAGTCCAGGGACCTTATCCTACGAGCAGTACTTC	CASSPGTLSYEQYF
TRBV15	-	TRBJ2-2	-	TGTGCCACCAGCAGGGACGGGACGAACACCGGGGAGCTGTTTTTT	CATSRDGTNTGELFF
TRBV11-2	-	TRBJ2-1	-	TGTGCCAGCAGCTCTTACAGGGTGAGCTCCTACAATGAGCAGTTCTTC	CASSSYRVSSYNEQFF
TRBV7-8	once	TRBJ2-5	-	TGTGCCAGCAGCCTTACAGAGACCCAGTACTTC	CASSLTETQYF
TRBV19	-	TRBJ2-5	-	TGTGCCAGTAGTATCACGACAGGGAGGGAGACCCAGTACTTC	CASSITTGRETQYF
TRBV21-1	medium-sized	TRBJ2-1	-	TGTGCCAGCAGCAAAGCGGCAGGGAGGGAGCAGTTCTTC	CASSKAAGREQFF
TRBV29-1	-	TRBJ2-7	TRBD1	TGCAGCGTTGGGGACAGCCTCCAGCAGTACTTC	CSVGDSLQQYF
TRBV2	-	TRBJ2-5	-	TGTGCCAGCAGTGAAGACCGACACCAAGAGACCCAGTACTTC	CASSEDRHQETQYF
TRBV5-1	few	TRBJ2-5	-	TGCGCCAGCAGCCCATCAGGGGCGGAGACCCAGTACTTC	CASSPSGAETQYF
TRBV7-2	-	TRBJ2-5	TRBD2	TGTGCCAGCAGCTTAGTCGCTAGCGGGAGGGCCAGGGAGACCCAGTACTTC	CASSLVASGRARETQYF
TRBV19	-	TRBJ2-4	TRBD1	TGTGCCAGTAGTATCGGATCGGGACAGGTAGCCAAAAACATTCAGTACTTC	CASSIGSGQVAKNIQYF
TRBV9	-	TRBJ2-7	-	TGTGCCAGCAGCCCTCAGGGTGGCTCGAGGTCTGACGAGCAGTACTTC	CASSPQGGSRSDEQYF
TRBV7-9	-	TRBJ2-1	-	TGTGCCAGCAGCTTAGCTGGACAGAACTACAATGAGCAGTTCTTC	CASSLAGQNYNEQFF
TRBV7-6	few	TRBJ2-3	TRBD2	TGTGCCAGCAGCTTGTGGGAGGGCGGAGATACGCAGTATTTT	CASSLWEGGDTQYF
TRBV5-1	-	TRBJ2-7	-	TGCGCCAGCAGCTTGGCGGGCGAGCGAGGACTCTACGAGCAGTACTTC	CASSLAGERGLYEQYF
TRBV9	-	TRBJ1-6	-	TGTGCCAGCAGCGTAGGGTTGACGGAGCTGGATTCACCCCTCCACTTT	CASSVGLTELDSPLHF
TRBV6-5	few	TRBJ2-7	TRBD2	TGTGCCAGCCAAGGGACTAGTCCCCACGAGCAGTACTTC	CASQGTSPHEQYF
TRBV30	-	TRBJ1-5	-	TGTGCCTGGAGTGTCTCGCATAGCAATCAGCCCCAGCATTTT	CAWSVSHSNQPQHF
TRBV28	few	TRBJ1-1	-	TGTGCCAGCACACTTCCCAAGCGGACTGAAGCTTTCTTT	CASTLPKRTEAFF
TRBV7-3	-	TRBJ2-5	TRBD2	TGTGCCAGCAGCCCTATGGGACTAGCGGGAAAAGAGACCCAGTACTTC	CASSPMGLAGKETQYF
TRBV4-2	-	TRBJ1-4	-	TGTGCCAGCAGCCAAGGAACGGGACTCACTAATGAAAAACTGTTTTTT	CASSQGTGLTNEKLFF
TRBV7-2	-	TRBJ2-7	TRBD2	TGTGCCAGCAGCTCCCAAATGGGACTAGCGGGAATCTACGAGCAGTACTTC	CASSSQMGLAGIYEQYF
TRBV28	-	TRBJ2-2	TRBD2	TGTGCCAGCAGCAATAGCGGGAGTGGATCCGGGGAGCTGTTTTTT	CASSNSGSGSGELFF
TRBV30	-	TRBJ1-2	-	TGTGCCTGGAGTGTCAGTGTTAACTATGGCTACACCTTC	CAWSVSVNYGYTF
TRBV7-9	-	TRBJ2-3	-	TGTGCCAGCTCCCTGGGGGTAGCGCCTAGCACAGATACGCAGTATTTT	CASSLGVAPSTDTQYF
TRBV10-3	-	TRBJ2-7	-	TGTGCCATCAGTGAAGGAGGGACAGTGGTCCACGAGCAGTACTTC	CAISEGGTVVHEQYF
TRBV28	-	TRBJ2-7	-	TGTGCCAGCAGTTCGCACACCGACTCCTACGAGCAGTACTTC	CASSSHTDSYEQYF
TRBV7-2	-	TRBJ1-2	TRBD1	TGTGCCAGCAGCTTAGCCCCAGGGGGCTTTAGGTATGGCTACACCTTC	CASSLAPGGFRYGYTF
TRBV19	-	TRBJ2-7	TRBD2	TGTGCCAGTAGTATTGGCGGGAGGGCCTACGAGCAGTACTTC	CASSIGGRAYEQYF
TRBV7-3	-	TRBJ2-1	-	TGTGCCAGCAGCACTCGGACTGGCAGCGATGAGCAGTTCTTC	CASSTRTGSDEQFF
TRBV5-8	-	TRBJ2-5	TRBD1	TGTGCCAGCAGCTTGGCCGGGACAGGGGGCGATCGGATAGAGACCCAGTACTTC	CASSLAGTGGDRIETQYF
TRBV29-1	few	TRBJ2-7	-	TGCAGCGTCGGCTTTGGGGACTACGAGCAGTACTTC	CSVGFGDYEQYF
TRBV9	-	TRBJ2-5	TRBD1	TGTGCCAGCAGCTCCGGGACAGCAAGTCAAGAGACCCAGTACTTC	CASSSGTASQETQYF
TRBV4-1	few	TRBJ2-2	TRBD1	TGCGCCAGCAGCCAAAGGACAGGGGATACGAACACCGGGGAGCTGTTTTTT	CASSQRTGDTNTGELFF
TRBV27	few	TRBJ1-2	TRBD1	TGTGCCAGCGGGACAGCGAGGACCTTC	CASGTARTF
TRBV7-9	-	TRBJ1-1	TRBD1	TGTGCCAGCAGTGAAAGGCAGGGGGCCACTGAAGCTTTCTTT	CASSERQGATEAFF
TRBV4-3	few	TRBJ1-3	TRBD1	TGCGCCAGCAGCATAAGGACAGGGGAATCTGGAAACACCATATATTTT	CASSIRTGESGNTIYF
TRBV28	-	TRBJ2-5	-	TGTGCCAGCAATGAACAGGGGGGGCAAGAGACCCAGTACTTC	CASNEQGGQETQYF
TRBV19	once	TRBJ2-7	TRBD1	TGTGCCAGTAGTATCCGGGACAGGACGGGCGAGCAGTACTTC	CASSIRDRTGEQYF
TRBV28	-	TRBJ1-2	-	TGTGCCAACGGTCCACCTGGTGGCTACACCTTC	CANGPPGGYTF